Below, 23 T cell receptor beta chains from the same sample are listed, as sequenced in a study of T cell responses to AZD1222 COVID-19 vaccine. Sequenced by immunoSEQ multiplex PCR; TCRdb stores in-frame clones only, minus some. The sample lists tens of thousands of clones; about 78% were seen once. The sample here was peripheral blood, taken 28 days after the second AZD1222 dose. The receptors were gathered from an adult who received the AZD1222 COVID-19 vaccine.

The CDR3 nucleotides are TGCAGCGTTGAAGATCCGGTGGCGGGGAGCCCGGTTGAGACCCAGTACTTC. Its translation is CSVEDPVAGSPVETQYF. This chain links TRBV29-1 with TRBJ2-5; a weak D match, TRBD2 (6 bases). Germline V lookup: CDR1 SQVTM, CDR2 ANQGSEA. Deletions cut 0 bases from V and 5 bases from J, with 22 bases between. The CDR3 is 17 residues long. Combining the CDR3 with reference TRBV29-1 and TRBJ2-5 gives the whole variable domain SAVISQKPSRDICQRGTSLTIQCQVDSQVTMMFWYRQQPGQSLTLIATANQGSEATYESGFVIDKFPISRPNLTFSTLTVSNMSPEDSSIYLCSVEDPVAGSPVETQYFGPGTRLLVL.

The J gene is TRBJ2-7, the V gene TRBV14; 9 bases are shared with TRBD1. Germline lookup yields CDR1 SGHDN and CDR2 FVKESK. With V trimmed by 4 bases and J by 5 bases, 9 bases remained unmatched. CDR3 length: 15 residues. Here the CDR3 DNA reads TGTGCCAGCAGCCCCCAGACAGGGGGGTTCCACGAGCAGTACTTC. It translates to CASSPQTGGFHEQYF.

J is TRBJ1-3 and V is TRBV28, with a weak D call TRBD1 (5 bases). Per germline, CDR1 MDHEN and CDR2 SYDVKM. Trimming shortened V by 5 bases and J by 5 bases, and 16 bases separated the two germline ends. The CDR3 runs 15 residues. CDR3 in amino acids: CASSTSLGPRNTIYF. The CDR3 nucleotides read TGTGCCAGCAGTACCTCCTTGGGACCTAGAAACACCATATATTTT.

The chain combines TRBV28 with TRBJ2-2; TRBD1 is a possible D gene (6 bases). CDR3 length: 13 residues. V shed 5 bases and J shed 7 bases, with 11 bases lying between them. Germline lookup yields CDR1 MDHEN and CDR2 SYDVKM. In nucleotides, the CDR3 is TGTGCCAGCAGTATCCAGGGGATCGGGGAGCTGTTTTTT. It codes for CASSIQGIGELFF.

The chain is built from TRBV29-1 and TRBJ2-5; D call uncertain. The germline CDR1 and CDR2 sequences are SQVTM and ANQGSEA. V was clipped by 1 base and J by 4 bases, with 7 bases between them. This CDR3 has 12 residues. The CDR3 sequence is CSVEGQVETQYF. The CDR3 DNA reads as TGCAGCGTTGAAGGCCAGGTAGAGACCCAGTACTTC.

The chain recombines TRBV6-6 with TRBJ1-1; D is ambiguous. The ends were cut back, 5 bases at V and 0 bases at J, with 10 bases in the middle. The CDR3 runs to 14 residues. The V gene's germline CDR1 is MNHNY and CDR2 SVGAGI (reference sequence). CDR3 residues: CASSRDGVNTEAFF. The CDR3 region has the DNA TGTGCCAGCAGTCGAGACGGCGTGAACACTGAAGCTTTCTTT.

The rearrangement uses TRBV5-6 and TRBJ2-3; D is possibly TRBD2 (6 bases). The V gene's germline CDR1 is SGHDT and CDR2 YYEEEE. The CDR3 is 15 amino acids. V gave up 0 bases and J gave up 3 bases, with 11 bases separating them. CDR3 in DNA: TGTGCCAGCAGCTTGGTTACGCGGGATACAGATACGCAGTATTTT. It specifies CASSLVTRDTDTQYF.

The chain combines TRBV3-1 (or the pseudogene TRBV3-2) with TRBJ2-1; no reliable D call. V dropped 8 bases and J dropped 10 bases, with 9 bases sitting between them. The CDR3 sequence is 10 residues long. The germline V gene encodes CDR1 LGHDT and CDR2 YNNKEL (reference sequence). CDR3 bases: TGTGCCAGCGGGCTCGGGGAGCAGTTCTTC. It yields the protein CASGLGEQFF.

This clone was detected only once. V and J are TRBV2 and TRBJ2-7, with 10 bases aligning to TRBD2. The CDR3 is 15 residues long. V trimming: 3 bases; J trimming: 6 bases; junction bases outside the gene matches: 8. CDR1 is SNHLY, CDR2 FYNNEI, per germline. The DNA for the CDR3 is TGTGCCAGCAGTGAGCTGAGCGGGAGGGTGGGCGAGCAGTACTTC. Its translation is CASSELSGRVGEQYF.

V usage is TRBV18 and J usage is TRBJ2-5, with D possibly matching TRBD2 (6 bases). This CDR3 comprises 13 residues. V lost 8 bases and J lost 2, with 12 bases in between. The germline CDR1 and CDR2 sequences are KGHSH and LQKENI. The CDR3 DNA is TGTGCCAGCACGAGCGGGTTGCAAGAGACCCAGTACTTC. This sequence encodes CASTSGLQETQYF.

The chain couples TRBV2 to TRBJ1-1; D is uncertain. Trimming shortened V by 6 bases and J by 2 bases, and 10 bases separated the two germline ends. This CDR3 is 13 amino acids long. The germline gives CDR1 SNHLY, CDR2 FYNNEI. The CDR3 bases are TGTGCCAGCAGACCCACAGTTAACACTGAAGCTTTCTTT. Its translation is CASRPTVNTEAFF.

Only one count was recorded for this clone. This chain joins TRBV20-1 and TRBJ2-1, with TRBD2 identical over 7 bases. This CDR3 spans 11 amino acids. The germline V gene encodes CDR1 DFQATT and CDR2 SNEGSKA (reference sequence). The CDR3 is CGAGVGNEQFF. The CDR3 coding sequence is TGCGGGGCGGGAGTCGGTAATGAGCAGTTCTTC.

The chain combines TRBV15 with TRBJ1-5; D is possibly TRBD1 (5 bases). CDR1 and CDR2 from the germline V gene are LNHNV and YYDKDF (reference sequence). V lost 0 bases and J lost 6, with 15 bases in between. The length of the CDR3 is 16 residues. CDR3 DNA: TGTGCCACCAGCAGAGATGTGGGGCCCGGCGGTCAGCCCCAGCATTTT. Amino acid sequence: CATSRDVGPGGQPQHF.

The V and J genes are TRBV29-1 and TRBJ2-2, with TRBD1 matching over 7 bases. Germline V CDR1 and CDR2: SQVTM, ANQGSEA. Trimming at V came to 6 bases and at J to 0 bases, leaving 4 bases not matched to a gene. The CDR3 sequence is 14 residues long. The chain's CDR3 is CSVPGQTNTGELFF. The CDR3 nucleotides are TGCAGCGTACCGGGACAGACGAACACCGGGGAGCTGTTTTTT.

The J gene is TRBJ1-5, the V gene TRBV19; no reliable D call. This CDR3 has 10 residues. The V end was cut by 7 bases, the J end by 9 bases, with 7 bases between. Looked up from germline, CDR1 is LNHDA and CDR2 is SQIVND (reference sequence). This chain's CDR3 is CASNEWPQHF. CDR3 sequence (DNA): TGTGCCAGTAACGAGTGGCCCCAGCATTTT.

The V and J genes are TRBV5-6 and TRBJ2-1; D ambiguous. Trimming took off 1 base at V and 6 bases at J, with 8 bases between the two ends. CDR1 is SGHDT and CDR2 is YYEEEE in the germline V gene. The CDR3 totals 13 residues. The CDR3 sequence is CASSLSSSNEQFF. Here the CDR3 DNA reads TGTGCCAGCAGCTTGAGTTCTTCCAATGAGCAGTTCTTC.

The J gene is TRBJ2-1, the V gene TRBV5-1; 8 nucleotides agree with TRBD1. V lost 0 bases, J lost 7 bases, and 6 bases stayed unmatched. Germline CDR1 and CDR2: SGHRS and YFSETQ. This CDR3 is built from 15 residues. For the CDR3, the DNA is TGCGCCAGCAGCTTGGAGGGACAGGTTGGGAATGAGCAGTTCTTC. Amino acid sequence: CASSLEGQVGNEQFF. The variable domain in full, completed from reference TRBV5-1 and TRBJ2-1, reads KAGVTQTPRYLIKTRGQQVTLSCSPISGHRSVSWYQQTPGQGLQFLFEYFSETQRNKGNFPGRFSGRQFSNSRSEMNVSTLELGDSALYLCASSLEGQVGNEQFFGPGTRLTVL.

This clone occurred once. The CDR3 protein is CASSFTSGGNNEQYF. CDR3 DNA: TGTGCCAGCAGCTTTACTAGCGGGGGGAACAACGAGCAGTACTTC. The J gene is TRBJ2-7, the V gene TRBV6-1; TRBD2 matches 12 bases. Per the germline V gene, CDR1 is MNHNS and CDR2 is SASEGT. V trimming: 6 bases; J trimming: 5 bases; junction bases outside the gene matches: 8. The CDR3 is 15 residues long.

The CDR3 sequence: CASSVRQGRGETQYF. The CDR3, as DNA: TGTGCCAGCAGTGTTAGGCAGGGAAGAGGCGAGACCCAGTACTTC. The rearrangement links TRBV2 to TRBJ2-5; weak D call: TRBD1 (5 bases). Germline lookup yields CDR1 SNHLY and CDR2 FYNNEI. V lost 4 bases and J lost 5, with 17 bases in between. The CDR3 contains 15 residues.

The chain carries TRBV19 and TRBJ1-1; D is unresolved. Germline V gene data show CDR1 as LNHDA and CDR2 as SQIVND (reference sequence). This CDR3 has 14 residues. Trimming left V 7 bases short and J 0 bases short, with 12 bases between. The CDR3 nucleotides are TGTGCCAGTAAGGGCAGAAACCTGAACACTGAAGCTTTCTTT. Protein product: CASKGRNLNTEAFF.

The table lists this clone with a few counts. This sequence joins TRBV27 and TRBJ2-7, with unresolved D. Germline assignment: CDR1 MNHEY and CDR2 SMNVEV (reference sequence). Trimming shortened V by 6 bases and J by 9 bases, and 21 bases separated the two germline ends. CDR3 size: 14 residues. CDR3 nucleotides: TGTGCCAGCAGAGAGGTAGCCGGATCTAGTGCGCAGTACTTC. Translation gives CASREVAGSSAQYF.

This chain links TRBV19 with TRBJ2-3, with D maybe TRBD2 (5 bases). The CDR3 contains 15 residues. CDR1 is LNHDA, CDR2 SQIVND, per germline (reference sequence). Trimming stripped 5 bases from V and 1 base from J, with 13 bases between. The CDR3 coding sequence is TGTGCCAGTAGTCCACCGGGATTCCGCACAGATACGCAGTATTTT. Amino acids: CASSPPGFRTDTQYF. The full variable domain, with the rest looked up from reference TRBV19 and TRBJ2-3, is DGGITQSPKYLFRKEGQNVTLSCEQNLNHDAMYWYRQDPGQGLRLIYYSQIVNDFQKGDIAEGYSVSREKKESFPLTVTSAQKNPTAFYLCASSPPGFRTDTQYFGPGTRLTVL.

The rearrangement links TRBV3-1 (or the pseudogene TRBV3-2) to TRBJ2-1; D remains unclear. Deletions cut 4 bases from V and 9 bases from J, with 22 bases between. This CDR3 contains 16 residues. Germline V gene lookup returns CDR1 LGHDT and CDR2 YNNKEL (reference sequence). For the CDR3, the DNA is TGTGCCAGCAGCCCACTTGCCGGGCCCTCATTTATTGAGCAGTTCTTC. It codes for CASSPLAGPSFIEQFF.